The 18 T cell receptor beta chains in this list originate from one sample, sequenced in a study of OX40 agonist ivuxolimab in advanced cancers. The assay was immunoSEQ multiplex PCR, and TCRdb's table has in-frame clones only and misses some. The sample shows some 64,000 clones, about four fifths of them seen only once. The specimen was CD4+ or CD8+ T cells sorted from blood, collected in a trial of the OX40 agonist ivuxolimab. The receptors shown here come from an adult with an advanced solid tumor such as melanoma, head and neck, liver or kidney cancer.

The rearrangement links TRBV27 to TRBJ1-1, with a possible D match to TRBD1 (6 bases). The CDR3 spans 15 residues. The V gene's germline CDR1 is MNHEY and CDR2 SMNVEV (reference sequence). V was clipped by 6 bases and J by 1 base, with 15 bases between them. CDR3 DNA sequence: TGTGCCAGCAGAACTTCAGGGGCGAAGAACACTGAAGCTTTCTTT. As protein: CASRTSGAKNTEAFF.

The CDR3 region has the DNA TGTGCCAGCAGCCGACGGGACAGGGGAAGGGCAACTAATGAAAAACTGTTTTTT. Amino acids: CASSRRDRGRATNEKLFF. The rearrangement uses TRBV2 and TRBJ1-4; the match to TRBD1 covers 10 bases. The CDR3 consists of 18 residues. Germline V CDR1 and CDR2: SNHLY, FYNNEI. The V and J ends lost 6 bases and 0 bases, in that order; junction bases with no gene match: 10.

This clone appeared a few times. V and J are TRBV4-1 and TRBJ1-6, with D possibly matching TRBD1 (5 bases). This CDR3 region has 16 residues. V was cut by 1 base and J by 9 bases, with 16 bases left in between. Germline CDR1 and CDR2: MGHRA and YSYEKL. The CDR3 DNA sequence: TGCGCCAGCAGCCAAGTTGGGGCAGGTTTTGGTTCACCCCTCCACTTT. It translates to CASSQVGAGFGSPLHF.

The chain combines TRBV11-1 with TRBJ2-5; possibly TRBD1 or TRBD2 for D (5 bases each). The last part of the DNA fits TRBJ2-7 better; the J call may be wrong. The CDR3 has 13 residues. Germline-derived CDR1 and CDR2 are SGHAT and FQDESV (reference sequence). The chain's CDR3 is CASRGASTYEQYF. CDR3 nucleotides: TGTGCCAGCCGAGGGGCCAGTACCTACGAGCAGTACTTC.

This clone was found a few times. The chain is built from TRBV9 and TRBJ1-2; D is possibly TRBD1 (5 bases). The CDR3 contains 14 residues. The V end lost 0 bases, the J end lost 6 bases, and 12 bases lay between the germline ends. The V gene's germline CDR1 is SGDLS and CDR2 YYNGEE. CDR3 region: CASSVGQSWDGYTF. As DNA, the CDR3 is TGTGCCAGCAGCGTAGGACAGAGTTGGGATGGCTACACCTTC. Drawing the rest from reference TRBV9 and TRBJ1-2, the complete variable domain is DSGVTQTPKHLITATGQRVTLRCSPRSGDLSVYWYQQSLDQGLQFLIQYYNGEERAKGNILERFSAQQFPDLHSELNLSSLELGDSALYFCASSVGQSWDGYTFGSGTRLTVV.

In regard to this clone: An end of the junction does not agree with germline; a read error may underlie this. J is TRBJ2-2 and V is TRBV7-7, with unresolved D. Germline CDR1 SSHAT, CDR2 FNYEAQ (reference sequence). The CDR3 extends over 14 amino acids. The CDR3 sequence is CASSHPTGSGELFF. CDR3 DNA: TGTGCTAGCAGCCACCCCACGGGCTCCGGGGAGCTGTTTTTT.

The J gene is TRBJ1-6, the V gene TRBV9; D gene ambiguous. V dropped 4 bases and J dropped 5 bases, with 7 bases sitting between them. The CDR3 is 13 amino acids. Germline V gene sequence: CDR1 SGDLS, CDR2 YYNGEE. CDR3 sequence: CASSSHDNSPLHF. The CDR3 DNA reads as TGTGCCAGCAGCTCCCATGATAATTCACCCCTCCACTTT.

This clone was recorded only once. The V call is TRBV2, the J call TRBJ2-5; 8 bases line up with TRBD1. The end of the DNA aligns better with TRBJ2-7, so the J call may be wrong. This CDR3 is built from 15 residues. Germline V gene lookup returns CDR1 SNHLY and CDR2 FYNNEI. CDR3 sequence reads: CASSDSVQGEREQYF. In nucleotides, the CDR3 is TGTGCCAGCAGCGACTCTGTACAGGGGGAGCGCGAGCAGTACTTC.

The chain couples TRBV7-9 to TRBJ1-3, with D hard to call. This CDR3 has 12 amino acids. Germline CDR1 and CDR2: SEHNR and FQNEAQ (reference sequence). V lost 5 bases, J lost 4 bases, and 6 bases lay in between. The CDR3 here is CASSPSGNTIYF. Written as DNA, the CDR3 is TGTGCCAGCAGCCCCTCCGGAAACACCATATATTTT.

This clone has just one count. Relative to the germline gene, one junction end is altered; a read error may explain this. This rearrangement joins TRBV7-2 to TRBJ1-2; D gene unclear. This CDR3 region has 16 residues. Per the germline V gene, CDR1 is SGHTA and CDR2 is FQGNSA. The CDR3 loop is CASSQEETYPNYGYTF. The CDR3 nucleotides read TGCGCCAGCAGCCAAGAGGAGACTTACCCTAACTATGGCTACACCTTC.

The CDR3 loop is CASSSEGFGGYTF. The DNA of the CDR3 is TGTGCCAGCAGTAGCGAAGGGTTCGGTGGCTACACCTTC. The rearrangement joins TRBV6-4 to TRBJ1-2; D is ambiguous. With 5 bases removed from V and 7 bases from J, the gap between germline ends came to 14 bases. There are 13 residues in the CDR3. CDR1 is MRHNA and CDR2 is SNTAGT in the germline V gene.

The chain is built from TRBV4-3 and TRBJ2-6; TRBD1 aligns across 7 bases. The CDR3 length is 19 residues. Germline lookup yields CDR1 LGHNA and CDR2 YSLEER. V lost 4 bases and J lost 2; bases outside the gene matches: 14. This chain's CDR3 is CASSPAYRQGGTGANVLTF. The CDR3 DNA reads as TGCGCCAGCAGCCCTGCATACCGACAGGGTGGAACTGGGGCCAACGTCCTGACTTTC.

This clone was seen only once. The gene calls are TRBV29-1 and TRBJ1-2; no reliable D call. CDR1 and CDR2 (germline): SQVTM, ANQGSEA. The CDR3 consists of 11 residues. Deletions cut 7 bases from V and 8 bases from J, with 14 bases between. The CDR3 sequence is CSGIYMGGYTF. The DNA of the CDR3 is TGCAGCGGAATTTACATGGGCGGCTACACCTTC.

This sequence joins TRBV19 and TRBJ2-7; 7 nucleotides align to TRBD1. This CDR3 spans 16 amino acids. J was trimmed by 4 bases and V by 4 bases; bases with no gene match: 13. The germline V gene has CDR1 LNHDA and CDR2 SQIVND (reference sequence). The CDR3 DNA follows: TGTGCCAGTAGTAGAGACTCGGGACCAGGGGGTTACGAGCAGTACTTC. Protein product: CASSRDSGPGGYEQYF.

This clone was detected only once. V gene TRBV5-4 combines with J gene TRBJ2-7; 8 bases are shared with TRBD2. Germline V CDR1 and CDR2: SGHNT, YYREEE (reference sequence). With 4 bases clipped from V and 0 bases from J, the junction kept 6 bases outside the gene matches. The CDR3 covers 15 residues. The CDR3 spells CASSQAAGGSYEQYF. The DNA for the CDR3 is TGTGCCAGCAGCCAGGCTGCGGGAGGCTCCTACGAGCAGTACTTC. Full variable domain (rest looked up from reference TRBV5-4 and TRBJ2-7): ETGVTQSPTHLIKTRGQQVTLRCSSQSGHNTVSWYQQALGQGPQFIFQYYREEENGRGNFPPRFSGLQFPNYSSELNVNALELDDSALYLCASSQAAGGSYEQYFGPGTRLTVT.

The chain employs TRBV7-9 and TRBJ2-2; no definite D call. V gave up 7 bases and J gave up 7 bases, with 19 bases separating them. Germline-derived CDR1 and CDR2 are SEHNR and FQNEAQ (reference sequence). The CDR3 spans 15 residues. The DNA for the CDR3 is TGTGCCAGCATCCTATTGGGTGAACGGATCGGGGAGCTGTTTTTT. Translating it yields CASILLGERIGELFF.

The chain couples TRBV6-5 to TRBJ2-2, with 8 bases that match TRBD1. CDR3 length: 16 residues. Germline loops: CDR1 MNHEY, CDR2 SVGAGI. V trimming: 3 bases; J trimming: 6 bases; junction bases outside the gene matches: 9. In DNA form, the CDR3 reads TGTGCCAGCAGTTATCGCGGACAGGGTCGGGCCGGGGAGCTGTTTTTT. Encoded protein: CASSYRGQGRAGELFF.

This rearrangement joins TRBV11-1 to TRBJ1-2, with 7 bases lining up with TRBD1. The CDR3 runs to 15 residues. Germline V gene sequence: CDR1 SGHAT, CDR2 FQDESV (reference sequence). The V segment lost 1 base and the J segment 5 bases; nucleotides outside the gene matches: 7. CDR3 nucleotides: TGTGCCAGCAGCTTAGGAGGGACAGCCGAATATGGCTACACCTTC. It is translated as CASSLGGTAEYGYTF.